The T cell receptor beta chain under discussion was sequenced for a study of blood T cell repertoires in COVID-19. Study background: Acute and convalescent COVID-19 specimens originated in the United States, Italy and Spain.

J gave up 7 bases and V 3 bases, and 14 bases lay outside the gene matches. CDR3 length: 17 amino acids. The germline CDR1 and CDR2 sequences are SGHTA and FQGNSA. Sequencing was performed with immunoSEQ multiplex PCR; in TCRdb, only in-frame clones are kept and a portion is missing. The sample has under 500,000 clones, 70% to 90% seen once. The study assigned cohorts using participant-reported clinical history. This clonotype was sampled from a woman aged 18-29 years with acute COVID-19. Sequenced material: PBMCs or T cells enriched from blood (not recorded which). The V call is TRBV7-2, the J call TRBJ2-7; 11 positions match TRBD2. CDR3 in amino acids: CASSFLLAGGPYREQYF. The CDR3 bases are TGTGCCAGCAGCTTCCTATTAGCGGGAGGGCCCTACCGGGAGCAGTACTTC. The entire variable domain, with the rest obtained from reference TRBV7-2 and TRBJ2-7, is as follows: GAGVSQSPSNKVTEKGKDVELRCDPISGHTALYWYRQSLGQGLEFLIYFQGNSAPDKSGLPSDRFSAERTGGSVSTLTIQRTQQEDSAVYLCASSFLLAGGPYREQYFGPGTRLTVT.